This TCR beta chain came from a study of blood T cell repertoires in COVID-19. As for the study in general: The United States, Italy and Spain supplied acute and convalescent COVID-19 samples. Sample material is recorded as cDNA or gDNA derived from T cells, B-cell-depleted T cells, or PBMCs.

Authors' data handling: Estimates of nucleated cell counts were drawn from the amplification of reference gene primers. TCRdb's copy holds only in-frame clones and misses some; the assay was immunoSEQ multiplex PCR. Clone size and V and J calls were adopted from that table, with D and trimming inferred from the DNA. The top ten clones hold about 1.9% of a sample with about 180,000 clones, 80% to 90% of them seen once. Germline CDR1 and CDR2: MDHEN and SYDVKM. The CDR3 runs 15 residues. J gave up 4 bases and V 2 bases, and 8 bases lay outside the gene matches. Sample: peripheral blood. This receptor was identified in a young man who had recovered from COVID-19. The chain carries TRBV28 and TRBJ2-7; 7 nucleotides agree with TRBD2. CDR3 sequence reads: CASSLGGVVGYEQYF. The CDR3 DNA reads TGTGCCAGCAGTTTAGGGGGGGTAGTAGGGTACGAGCAGTACTTC.